The T cell receptor (beta chain) under discussion was sequenced for a study of blood T cell repertoires in COVID-19. As for the study in general: Whether acute or convalescent, the COVID-19 samples came from the United States, Italy and Spain.

The ends were cut back, 4 bases at V and 0 bases at J, with 11 bases in the middle. CDR3 length equals 15 residues. Germline CDR1 is SGHNT and CDR2 is YYREEE (reference sequence). In the original processing: Estimation of nucleated cell counts relied on the amplification of reference gene primers. The assay was immunoSEQ multiplex PCR, and TCRdb's table has in-frame clones only and misses some. V and J calls and clone size follow that table, whereas D and trimming were derived from the DNA. The sample has approximately 99,000 clones, approximately 79% seen once; the top ten hold 15% to 20%. V and J are TRBV5-4 and TRBJ1-3, with TRBD1 as a possible D gene (5 bases). The source is a woman of 80 years or more with active or convalescent COVID-19. Material: peripheral blood. The CDR3 nucleotides read TGTGCCAGCAGCCTAGACAGAAGCTCTGGAAACACCATATATTTT. Translation gives CASSLDRSSGNTIYF.